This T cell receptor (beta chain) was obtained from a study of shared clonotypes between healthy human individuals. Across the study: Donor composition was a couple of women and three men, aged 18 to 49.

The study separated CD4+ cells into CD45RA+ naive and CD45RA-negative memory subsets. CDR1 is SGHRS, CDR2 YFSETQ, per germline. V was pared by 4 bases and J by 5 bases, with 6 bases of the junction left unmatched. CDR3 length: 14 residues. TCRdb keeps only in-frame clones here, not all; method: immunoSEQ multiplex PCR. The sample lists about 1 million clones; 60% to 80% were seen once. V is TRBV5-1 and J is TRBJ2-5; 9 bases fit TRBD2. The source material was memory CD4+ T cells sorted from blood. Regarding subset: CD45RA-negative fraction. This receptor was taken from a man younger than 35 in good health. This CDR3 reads CASSLSGSRETQYF. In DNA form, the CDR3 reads TGCGCCAGCAGCCTTAGCGGGAGTCGTGAGACCCAGTACTTC.